This T cell receptor (beta chain) was retrieved from a study of blood T cell repertoires in COVID-19. Study-wide background: From the United States, Italy and Spain came samples of acute and convalescent COVID-19. T cells, B-cell-depleted T cells, or PBMCs provided the cDNA or gDNA that served as material.

In the authors' methods: Estimation of nucleated cell counts relied on the amplification of reference gene primers. The assay was immunoSEQ multiplex PCR, and TCRdb's table has in-frame clones only and misses some. V, J and clone size are those of that table, while D and trimming were read from the DNA. Among just over 15,000 clones listed, approximately 80% were seen once. Trimming removed 9 bases from V and 0 bases from J; junction bases left unmatched: 6. CDR3 length: 15 residues. The germline CDR1 and CDR2 sequences are SNHLY and FYNNEI. The sequencing sample was made of peripheral blood. The clonotype comes from a human donor in a cohort sampled during active COVID-19. The J gene is TRBJ2-7, the V gene TRBV2; 12 positions agree with TRBD1. The CDR3 protein is CARGTGGFRSYEQYF. CDR3 DNA: TGTGCCAGGGGGACAGGGGGCTTCCGCTCCTACGAGCAGTACTTC.